The TCR beta chain described here comes from a study of cytomegalovirus exposure and HLA in healthy donors. Study-wide points: About 180 TCR beta chains were listed as cytomegalovirus-associated. In the 120 or so validation repertoires, approximately 93% of cluster scores exceeded 0, per a later analysis.

V gave up 0 bases and J gave up 2 bases, with 8 bases separating them. This CDR3 spans 15 amino acids. The germline V gene encodes CDR1 MNHEY and CDR2 SMNVEV (reference sequence). A note on this clone: Its antigen remains unknown.

Clones were read by immunoSEQ multiplex PCR, and TCRdb kept only the in-frame ones, dropping some. The repertoire consists of approximately 65,000 clones, with just over 95% occurring once and the leading ten covering 4.5%. The sample was PBMCs. The rearrangement joins TRBV27 to TRBJ1-3; D gene unclear. This clonotype was obtained from a woman younger than 35 in good health and CMV-seropositive. The CDR3 DNA is TGTGCCAGCAGTTTATCGAGAAATACTGGAAACACCATATATTTT. Protein product: CASSLSRNTGNTIYF.